A single sample is the source of the 13 T cell receptor beta chains below, sequenced in a study of vaccination effects on CD4 cells after COVID-19. For these TCRs, the target antigens are not known. In the ViraFEST assay, antigen-specific CD4+ clonotypes were identified by expansion after peptide-pool stimulation. Culture proceeded for more than nine days, and CD4+ T cells were then isolated. Vaccine recipients had no previous SARS-CoV-2 infection; their nucleocapsid antibodies were negative. The method was immunoSEQ multiplex PCR; TCRdb's version includes in-frame clones alone and lacks a portion of them. The sample holds approximately 74,000 clones, roughly 74% seen once. The source material was CD4+ T cells from PBMCs cultured with HCoV-NL63 spike peptides, sampled before COVID-19 vaccination. The receptors here all came from a human donor who received a COVID-19 vaccine.

This chain uses TRBV2 with TRBJ2-3, with D perhaps assigned TRBD1 or TRBD2 (6 bases each). CDR3 length: 15 residues. Germline CDR1 is SNHLY and CDR2 is FYNNEI. V was shortened by 4 bases and J by 0 bases, with 11 bases between the two germline ends. The CDR3 nucleotides are TGTGCCAGCAGTGGGGGGGCCGGGAGCACAGATACGCAGTATTTT. This gives the protein CASSGGAGSTDTQYF.

This clone has only one observation. The chain carries TRBV24-1 and TRBJ2-1, with TRBD2 matching 7 bases. Germline loops: CDR1 KGHDR, CDR2 SFDVKD. This CDR3 is 14 amino acids long. Trimming took 4 bases from V and 9 from J; bases not matched to a gene: 8. CDR3: CATSESREAGEQFF. The DNA of the CDR3 is TGTGCCACCAGTGAGAGCCGGGAGGCCGGTGAGCAGTTCTTC.

V is TRBV2 and J is TRBJ1-3; D is undetermined. The CDR3 is made up of 14 amino acids. Germline lookup yields CDR1 SNHLY and CDR2 FYNNEI. Trimming cost V 7 bases and J 0 bases, with 10 bases left between them. The CDR3 spells CASKRTGSGNTIYF. CDR3 sequence (DNA): TGTGCCAGCAAAAGGACGGGCTCTGGAAACACCATATATTTT.

V is TRBV7-2 and J is TRBJ2-5, with D perhaps matching TRBD1 (5 bases). CDR1 SGHTA and CDR2 FQGNSA come from the germline V gene. The CDR3 is made up of 13 amino acids. V lost 4 bases to trimming and J lost 1 base, with 7 bases between them. The CDR3 protein is CASSWGLQETQYF. The CDR3 region has the DNA TGTGCCAGCAGCTGGGGCCTCCAAGAGACCCAGTACTTC.

The chain combines TRBV6-5 with TRBJ1-2; 7 nucleotides align to TRBD1. This CDR3 is built from 14 residues. V trimming: 6 bases; J trimming: 8 bases; junction bases outside the gene matches: 12. Germline V gene lookup returns CDR1 MNHEY and CDR2 SVGAGI. The CDR3 here is CASRSTGSFWGYTF. Written as DNA, the CDR3 is TGTGCCAGCAGGTCGACAGGGAGTTTTTGGGGCTACACCTTC.

V usage is TRBV18 and J usage is TRBJ2-7; the D is unclear. Germline-derived CDR1 and CDR2 are KGHSH and LQKENI. This CDR3 has 15 residues. The ends were cut back, 6 bases at V and 7 bases at J, with 22 bases in the middle. DNA of the CDR3: TGTGCCAGCTCTCCAAGCCACAACTCTCACGGGGAGCAGTACGTC. It yields the protein CASSPSHNSHGEQYV.

The CDR3 DNA follows: TGTGCCAGCAGCGCCTCGTACATAGATGGCTACACCTTC. This sequence encodes CASSASYIDGYTF. The chain links TRBV5-4 to TRBJ1-2; no reliable D call. CDR1 is SGHNT, CDR2 YYREEE, per germline (reference sequence). The CDR3 extends over 13 amino acids. With 4 bases removed from V and 6 bases from J, the gap between germline ends came to 13 bases.

The chain carries TRBV30 and TRBJ2-6; TRBD2 might be the D (5 bases). V lost 3 bases to trimming and J lost 4 bases, with 10 bases between them. Germline values: CDR1 GTSNPN, CDR2 SVGIG (reference sequence). CDR3 length equals 14 residues. The CDR3 spells CAWSRRRGANVLTF. CDR3 nucleotides: TGTGCCTGGAGCCGGAGGAGAGGGGCCAACGTCCTGACTTTC.

The gene calls are TRBV5-1 and TRBJ1-4, with no clear D. CDR1 SGHRS and CDR2 YFSETQ come from the germline V gene. The CDR3 sequence is 15 residues long. Deletions cut 5 bases from V and 7 bases from J, with 18 bases between. The DNA for the CDR3 is TGCGCCAGCAGACCCGGGATAGGGTCTGGTGAAAAACTGTTTTTT. Its protein is CASRPGIGSGEKLFF. The full variable domain, its missing parts supplied by reference TRBV5-1 and TRBJ1-4, is KAGVTQTPRYLIKTRGQQVTLSCSPISGHRSVSWYQQTPGQGLQFLFEYFSETQRNKGNFPGRFSGRQFSNSRSEMNVSTLELGDSALYLCASRPGIGSGEKLFFGSGTQLSVL.

The gene calls are TRBV5-1 and TRBJ2-6, with D hard to call. V lost 4 bases and J 4 bases, leaving 9 bases between the germline ends. The CDR3 runs 14 residues. The germline CDR1 and CDR2 sequences are SGHRS and YFSETQ. CDR3 residues: CASSPRPGANVLTF. The CDR3 region has the DNA TGCGCCAGCAGCCCACGTCCGGGGGCCAACGTCCTGACTTTC.

V usage is TRBV9 and J usage is TRBJ2-2, with D uncertain. This CDR3 has 15 residues. Looked up from germline, CDR1 is SGDLS and CDR2 is YYNGEE. The ends were cut back, 1 base at V and 3 bases at J, with 10 bases in the middle. The CDR3 DNA follows: TGTGCCAGCAGCGTAAGGTCCGGGTACACCGGGGAGCTGTTTTTT. Translating it yields CASSVRSGYTGELFF.

The chain joins TRBV19 to TRBJ1-1; possibly TRBD1 for D (5 bases). CDR1 and CDR2 from the germline V gene are LNHDA and SQIVND (reference sequence). V shed 11 bases and J shed 0 bases, with 22 bases lying between them. The CDR3 spans 16 residues. The CDR3 region has the DNA TGTGCCTCCCAGTTAGGACGGGGCCGTATGAACACTGAAGCTTTCTTT. It translates to CASQLGRGRMNTEAFF.

This clone was counted only a few times. The chain is built from TRBV2 and TRBJ2-7; TRBD2 aligns across 9 bases. Germline V gene lookup returns CDR1 SNHLY and CDR2 FYNNEI. CDR3 length: 11 amino acids. Trimming cost V 8 bases and J 7 bases; bases outside gene matches: 3. Here the CDR3 DNA reads TGTGCCAGCGCTAGCGGGGTTGAGCAGTACGTC. Translated: CASASGVEQYV.